This paragraph covers one T cell receptor (beta chain) sequence. It has no known antigen specificity. The record has no base qualities; no much larger clone is one base away. Between the V and J ends, shortened by 4 bases and 5 bases respectively, the junction contains 10 bases. The CDR3 covers 13 residues, taking in both the cysteine and the phenylalanine. The entry retains the CDR3 DNA only, 39 bases that are in frame from base 1. In the germline V gene (reference sequence), CDR1 corresponds to SGHKS and CDR2 to YYEKEE. The method behind the library was 5' RACE. Sequencer: Illumina HiSeq 2500. A second 7 to 11 cycle PCR used a sample-barcoded 5' primer and a J-beta primer mix. A template-switch 5' adaptor carrying 12 random nucleotides introduced a unique molecular identifier onto each TCR beta cDNA molecule. Each sample yielded at least 3 million CDR3-containing paired-end reads. First-strand cDNA was synthesized from all RNA with the Mint cDNA synthesis kit, primed by a TRBC-specific oligonucleotide. All cDNA was treated with uracil-DNA glycosylase and then went through a first 18-cycle PCR with the universal primers M1SS and BC2_uni_R. Per the source publication's procedure: Each sample was normalized by randomly selecting 1 million high-quality reads, each carrying a distinct molecular identifier. Instead of being binned into consensus sequences, reads that shared molecular identifiers were thrown out. CDR3 identification, clonotype clustering and error correction used MiTCR with a Q25 quality threshold and the strictest error-elimination algorithm. A nonparametric unseen species model using Euler transformation provided a lower-bound estimate of total TCR beta diversity. TCRdb redid the processing of the public reads, applying fastp at Q25 and MiXCR, and retained in-frame beta chains. Rows are combined by CDR3 protein, so each entry shows the most common genes and DNA. The V and J calls come from TCRdb's annotation, not from the publication. The sample table shows 750,000 to 1,000,000 distinct CDR3 sequences, and 29% are seen once. The ten largest clones add up to roughly 10% of the sample.

The 39 donors, aged roughly 6 to 90 years, were systemically healthy Caucasian individuals from Russia. Around 9.7 milliliters of peripheral blood were collected from each donor into EDTA-treated Vacutainer tubes. PBMCs were isolated by Ficoll-Paque density-gradient centrifugation, with at least 7 million obtained per sample. Trizol reagent was used to extract total RNA from the PBMCs, yielding at least 5.5 micrograms per sample. For every donor, flow cytometry on a PBMC aliquot measured the percentage of naive CD45RAhigh/CD27high T cells. The sample is drawn from a study of blood T cells in healthy people across ages (dated by TCRdb to the mid-2010s). General notes on the study: In model experiments, roughly one uniquely barcoded TCR beta cDNA molecule per two T cells was captured by template switching. Using deep sequencing normalized with unique cDNA molecular identifiers, the study measured how TCR beta repertoire diversity changes with age. Donors were grouped into four age groups: young (average approximately 15 years), middle-aged (less than 40), aged (around 60) and long-lived (less than 85). Using the same blood draw, the study looked at two additional independent replicas of 1 million unique cDNA reads for two donors, one aged 18 to 30 and the other aged 80 or older.

Study-wide conclusions, independent of this receptor: Estimates of total diversity from one million sequenced T cells were regarded as lower bounds and underestimates. Compared with the aged group, the long-lived group had more naive CD4+ T cells, fewer expanded clones and increased TCR diversity, a pattern suggesting age selection. Because donor CMV infection status was unknown, age-related changes in expanded clonotypes were potentially confounded. Since profiling was done on bulk unsorted PBMCs, naive and antigen-experienced compartments could not be conclusively compared. The percentage of naive T cells measured by flow cytometry correlated strongly with observed TCR beta diversity. As age increased, observed TCR beta diversity per million T cells dropped in a roughly linear way, and a significant reduction was already evident by age approximately 40.

This sample was shared with a second study, whose subject was T cells of mothers and their children. Reported in the second study: The donors were nine systemically healthy Caucasian individuals, made up of three mothers and their six children. cDNA synthesis used all of the extracted RNA, with approximately 1.4 ug of RNA in each 15 ul reaction. Sample barcodes and 2-4 random nucleotides were added via the M1S primer in the second PCR. Over 8.5 million TCR beta CDR3 reads were obtained for each mother, and 3 million to 3.5 million reads were obtained for each child. TCR recombination output is similarly shaped by thymic selection in related and unrelated pairs, with a minor effect exerted by inherited differences. Normalized repertoire overlap was always slightly but never significantly higher in related than unrelated mother-child pairs. Persistent microchimeric T cell clones were not detected, at a sensitivity of 95 to 100 clones per million clonotypes. Deep NGS was used in the study to compare the TCR beta repertoires of mothers and children and to look for features that separate related mother-child pairs from unrelated individuals. Mothers averaged roughly 36 +/- 4 years of age and children averaged roughly 12 +/- 4 years. After adapter ligation was performed with NEBNext reagents, the libraries were sequenced on an Illumina HiSeq 2000 with 100+100 nt paired-end reads. Mother and child libraries were prepared a month apart and sequenced in separate runs to prevent cross-contamination. Each donor had between roughly 500,000 and 2,200,000 distinct TCR beta clonotypes identified. Naive TCR beta clonotypes were estimated from low-frequency clonotypes matched to each donor's FACS-determined naive share, without sorting.

The material sequenced was blood. The rearranged chain carries TRBV5-5 and TRBJ2-1; the D gene is possibly TRBD2, with 5 bases matching. This TCR was recovered from a woman aged 40 to 55 in good health. The CDR3 protein: CASSPYGNNEQFF. Read as DNA, the sequence is TGTGCCAGCAGCCCCTACGGGAACAATGAGCAGTTCTTC.